The present T cell receptor (beta chain) was sequenced within a study of T cells in Graves' hyperthyroidism and ophthalmopathy (dated by TCRdb to between 2018 and 2020). For context, the study as a whole: Peripheral blood was collected at initial diagnosis, before any treatment. A discovery cohort of approximately 97 patients, about 40 with Graves' ophthalmopathy and under 60 with stable Graves' hyperthyroidism, was used to find distinguishing TCR V-J signatures. Prospective prediction of ophthalmopathy was tested in an independent validation cohort consisting of 18 hyperthyroidism patients and 15 to 17 patients who later progressed to ophthalmopathy. The approximately 95 discovery patients were divided at random into training and test sets in a 7:3 ratio. The study also compared thyroid tissue and blood T-cell repertoires from 5 to 7 Graves' hyperthyroidism patients. After sampling, hyperthyroidism patients received methimazole starting at 30 mg daily, and ophthalmopathy patients received high-dose intravenous methylprednisolone. According to the paper, TCR Vbeta CDR3 sequencing was carried out on about 140 peripheral blood samples, which came from fewer than 50 ophthalmopathy, 75 to 80 hyperthyroidism and roughly 17 progressor patients. What the work shows at the level of the full study, not this receptor alone: Most expanded thyroid clonotypes (frequency above 0.001) were also detected in blood, a finding suggesting that blood repertoires may reflect thyroid immune responses. Sample size was not statistically predetermined, and investigators were not blinded to group allocation. A 13 V-J signature model separated ophthalmopathy from stable hyperthyroidism, with 87.88% sensitivity and 81.08% specificity in cross-validation and 80%/75% in testing. In validation, the model predicted progression to ophthalmopathy a median of roughly 6.2 months before onset, with about 67% sensitivity and about 72% specificity.

Amplification of TCR beta CDR3 regions was carried out from RNA transcripts. The TCR CDR3 was subjected to a first round of RT-PCR using the HTBI primer set and the Qiagen OneStep RT-PCR kit. A second multiplex PCR round built the libraries, followed by size selection and purification. Sequencing of the libraries was done on an Illumina HiSeq2000 using paired-end 100 bp reads. Under the source paper's analysis protocol: SOAPnuke was used to process the raw data, throwing out any read that contained adapters or uncalled bases, had a mean Phred below 15, or lacked an exact constant-primer or identifier match. COPE v1.2.5 was used to merge high-quality paired reads, and clonotypes were defined as unique nucleotide sequences. MiTCR v1.1 was used to align clonotypes to the IMGT TRBV, TRBD and TRBJ reference segments. The analysis included only V-J combinations with a frequency above 0.0001, which together covered roughly 99% of the repertoires. A TCS score was defined as the ratio between F50 (clonal expansion) and ExV (chaos), using BLOSUM62-based TCRdist between CDR3 peptides within each V-J. Welch's t-statistics and random forest reduced around 510 V-J features to roughly 13, which were used in a naive Bayes classifier (R e1071). TCRdb reworked the public reads: Q25 trimming with fastp, MiXCR clone assembly, productive beta chains retained. Rows with one shared CDR3 protein collapse into an entry with the most common genes and DNA. The V and J calls and clone size are TCRdb's, not the authors'. This sample holds about 520,000 distinct CDR3 sequences; less than 25% were observed only once. Together, the top ten hold about 11% of the sample.

In the ophthalmopathy patients, disease was moderately to severely active, with a Clinical Activity Score of 3 or more, a NOSPECS grade of 4 or more, and a duration of less than 3 months. Any patient with an uncontrolled infection, another autoimmune disease, pregnancy or lactation was excluded. Diagnoses were based on clinical symptoms, serum thyroxine and TRAb, thyroid ultrasound and orbital computed tomography. Ficoll-Paque density gradient centrifugation was used to isolate PBMCs from about 9 ml of fresh peripheral blood. Trizol reagent was used to extract total RNA, and RNA quality was then checked on an Agilent 2100 Bioanalyzer. From the germline V gene, CDR1 is MNHNS and CDR2 is SASEGT. The CDR3 has 15 amino acids, counting the end cysteine and phenylalanine. Only CDR3 DNA remains: 45 bases, in frame from the first base. Trimming costs V 0 bases and J 5 bases, and their ends lie 14 bases apart.

At least ten counts were recorded for this clonotype. Its antigen has not been determined. Per-base quality was not reported, and no clone a single base away is much larger than it. The clonotype originates from a woman younger than 45 with Graves' ophthalmopathy. The sequencing sample was made of blood. The receptor chain draws on TRBV6-1 and TRBJ2-7; a tentative D call is TRBD1 (6 bases match). In nucleotide form, the sequence is TGTGCCAGCAGTGAAGCTGCCGCAGGGGTAAACGAGCAGTACTTC. This translates into CASSEAAAGVNEQYF.